The 22 T cell receptor beta chains below come from one sample, sequenced in a study of identical twins. One entry per CDR3 protein, called by TCRdb with MiXCR from the 5' RACE reads. This table has 1.5 million to 2 million distinct CDR3 sequences, under 35% appearing once. The sample comprised cord blood. The receptors were gathered from a newborn girl in good health.

This clonotype appeared many times. The rearrangement joins TRBV29-1 to TRBJ2-7, with D maybe TRBD1 (6 bases). CDR1 is SQVTM, CDR2 ANQGSEA, per germline. V was clipped by 3 bases and J by 3 bases, with 9 bases between them. This CDR3 contains 12 residues. CDR3 in amino acids: CSVDATGYEQYF. Here the CDR3 DNA reads TGCAGCGTTGACGCGACAGGCTACGAGCAGTACTTC.

Regarding this clonotype: A much larger clone differs by one base, so this may be a read error. The CDR3, as DNA: TGCAGCGTCATGGGGGTTTCCTACGAGCAGTTCTTC. This encodes CSVMGVSYEQFF. V is TRBV29-1 and J is TRBJ2-1, with D perhaps TRBD1 or TRBD2 (5 bases each). Trimming cost V 6 bases and J 10 bases, with 16 bases left between them. The CDR3 spans 12 residues. Germline values: CDR1 SQVTM, CDR2 ANQGSEA.

This clonotype has just a few counts. This sequence joins TRBV6-5 and TRBJ2-3; D might be TRBD2 (7 bases). The CDR3 covers 17 residues. The ends were cut back, 0 bases at V and 3 bases at J, with 16 bases in the middle. Per germline, CDR1 MNHEY and CDR2 SVGAGI. In DNA, the CDR3 is TGTGCCAGCAGTTACTCGAAAAGGGGGGGATGGACAGATACGCAGTATTTT. Translated, it gives CASSYSKRGGWTDTQYF.

This chain links TRBV27 with TRBJ1-1; tentatively, D is TRBD1 (6 bases). Trimming took off 0 bases at V and 6 bases at J, with 11 bases between the two ends. The CDR3 is 14 residues long. Per the germline V gene, CDR1 is MNHEY and CDR2 is SMNVEV (reference sequence). The CDR3 sequence: CASSLSRGGAEAFF. Here the CDR3 DNA reads TGTGCCAGCAGTTTATCGCGGGGGGGCGCTGAAGCTTTCTTT.

The chain carries TRBV4-1 and TRBJ2-2, with a tentative D call TRBD1 (6 bases). The CDR3 consists of 15 residues. The germline V gene encodes CDR1 MGHRA and CDR2 YSYEKL. The V gene lost 4 bases and the J gene lost 5 bases, with 14 bases spanning the gap. The CDR3 DNA reads TGCGCCAGCAGCCGGGACACAGGGTGGACCGGGGAGCTGTTTTTT. Translated: CASSRDTGWTGELFF.

The genes are TRBV14 and TRBJ1-1; D is undetermined. The germline CDR1 and CDR2 sequences are SGHDN and FVKESK. The CDR3 totals 16 residues. V lost 5 bases to trimming and J lost 6 bases, with 22 bases between them. CDR3 residues: CASSYRTMSGNAEAFF. Written as DNA, the CDR3 is TGTGCCAGCAGCTACCGGACCATGAGCGGTAACGCTGAAGCTTTCTTT.

This clonotype appeared a few times. J is TRBJ2-3 and V is TRBV29-1; D gene uncertain. There are 15 residues in the CDR3. V was clipped by 1 base and J by 1 base, with 12 bases between them. The germline CDR1 and CDR2 sequences are SQVTM and ANQGSEA. As DNA, the CDR3 is TGCAGCGTTGAAGGGACCAGCGATGGCACAGATACGCAGTATTTT. This sequence encodes CSVEGTSDGTDTQYF.

This clonotype was recorded a few times. The rearrangement links TRBV20-1 to TRBJ2-7; 9 bases match TRBD1. The CDR3 sequence is 14 residues long. The trim removed 5 bases at V and 6 bases at J, leaving 11 bases unmatched. Germline CDR1 is DFQATT and CDR2 is SNEGSKA (reference sequence). Here the CDR3 DNA reads TGCAGTGCTGACGGTGGGACAGGGTCGGTCGAGCAGTACTTC. It is translated as CSADGGTGSVEQYF.

The gene calls are TRBV4-1 and TRBJ2-3; 8 bases align to TRBD1. The junction had 6 bases not matched to a gene; V was cut back by 4 bases and J by 3 bases. The length of the CDR3 is 15 residues. The V gene's germline CDR1 is MGHRA and CDR2 YSYEKL. The CDR3 sequence is CASSPHGQGTDTQYF. The DNA for the CDR3 is TGCGCCAGCAGCCCCCACGGACAGGGAACAGATACGCAGTATTTT.

The chain links TRBV20-1 to TRBJ2-5; 11 bases align to TRBD2. Germline assignment: CDR1 DFQATT and CDR2 SNEGSKA (reference sequence). CDR3 size: 16 residues. Losses at the gene ends were 3 bases for V and 11 bases for J; bases not matched to a gene: 17. CDR3 in DNA: TGCAGTGCTAGGGGGACTAGCGGACAACCATACAATGAGCAGTACTTC. Translation gives CSARGTSGQPYNEQYF.

The CDR3 is CSARDAGNQNEKLFF. The CDR3 DNA reads TGCAGTGCTAGAGATGCGGGGAATCAGAATGAAAAACTGTTTTTT. V usage is TRBV20-1 and J usage is TRBJ1-4; D call uncertain. Germline V CDR1 and CDR2: DFQATT, SNEGSKA (reference sequence). This CDR3 spans 15 amino acids. V was cut by 0 bases and J by 5 bases, with 13 bases left in between.

This clonotype occurred a few times. The rearrangement joins TRBV7-9 to TRBJ2-5; 8 positions match TRBD2. Germline CDR1 and CDR2: SEHNR and FQNEAQ (reference sequence). J lost 0 bases, V lost 1 base, and 4 bases had no gene match. The CDR3 spans 16 residues. DNA for the CDR3: TGTGCCAGCAGCTTAGGACTAGCGTCTTACCAAGAGACCCAGTACTTC. It translates to CASSLGLASYQETQYF.

The chain joins TRBV6-2 or TRBV6-3 to TRBJ1-1, with D unresolved. There are 17 residues in the CDR3. V dropped 0 bases and J dropped 10 bases, with 24 bases sitting between them. Germline CDR1 MNHEY, CDR2 SVGEGT. Written as DNA, the CDR3 is TGTGCCAGCAGTTACTCGAAAAGACGCCTACCCTCTCTTGGAGCTTTCTTT. Its protein product is CASSYSKRRLPSLGAFF.

This clonotype appeared a few times. V gene TRBV5-1 combines with J gene TRBJ1-1; D is unclear. The V gene lost 4 bases and the J gene lost 1 base, with 8 bases spanning the gap. The germline gives CDR1 SGHRS, CDR2 YFSETQ. CDR3 length: 13 amino acids. The CDR3 is CASSGRENTEAFF. The CDR3 nucleotides read TGCGCCAGCAGCGGACGGGAGAACACTGAAGCTTTCTTT.

This chain joins TRBV2 and TRBJ2-2; D is ambiguous. This CDR3 is 12 amino acids long. Trimming left V 7 bases short and J 4 bases short, with 7 bases between. Germline V CDR1 and CDR2: SNHLY, FYNNEI. CDR3: CASITGTGELFF. As DNA, the CDR3 is TGTGCCAGCATTACGGGCACCGGGGAGCTGTTTTTT.

This clonotype came up many times. The chain joins TRBV7-2 to TRBJ2-7; the D gene is possibly TRBD1 (5 bases). Germline loops: CDR1 SGHTA, CDR2 FQGNSA. V was shortened by 1 base and J by 6 bases, with 13 bases between the two germline ends. This CDR3 has 14 amino acids. CDR3 DNA sequence: TGTGCCAGCAGCTTAGAAGGGGTGTTGCGCGAGCAGTACTTC. This translates into CASSLEGVLREQYF.

This clonotype was counted between two and nine times. The CDR3 spells CSARVGGPAYNEQFF. CDR3 bases: TGCAGTGCTAGAGTAGGAGGACCCGCCTACAATGAGCAGTTCTTC. The rearrangement uses TRBV20-1 and TRBJ2-1, with D possibly being TRBD2 (5 bases). The CDR3 has 15 amino acids. Trimming removed 1 base at V and 2 bases at J, with 12 bases between. In germline, CDR1 is DFQATT, CDR2 SNEGSKA (reference sequence).

The gene calls are TRBV27 and TRBJ1-1, with TRBD1 matching 9 bases. CDR1 and CDR2 (germline): MNHEY, SMNVEV (reference sequence). The CDR3 is 13 residues long. Trimming at V came to 4 bases and at J to 10 bases, leaving 7 bases not matched to a gene. The CDR3 DNA sequence: TGTGCCAGCAGTTCCCGGACAGGGGTGGCAGCTTTCTTT. Its translation: CASSSRTGVAAFF.

This clonotype came up a few times. V usage is TRBV7-2 and J usage is TRBJ1-2, with D maybe TRBD1 (6 bases). Trimming shortened V by 2 bases and J by 5 bases, and 18 bases separated the two germline ends. CDR3 size: 16 residues. CDR1 SGHTA and CDR2 FQGNSA come from the germline V gene. In nucleotides, the CDR3 is TGTGCCAGCAGCTTACGTAGGGACACGGGATCATATGGCTACACCTTC. As protein: CASSLRRDTGSYGYTF.

Only a few counts were recorded for this clonotype. This sequence joins TRBV2 and TRBJ1-6, with D perhaps matching TRBD1 (6 bases). The V gene's germline CDR1 is SNHLY and CDR2 FYNNEI. The CDR3 has 15 amino acids. Trimming took 3 bases from V and 10 from J, leaving 16 bases between them. The CDR3 bases are TGTGCCAGCAGTGACCTACAGGGTGGGGGATCACCCCTCCACTTT. Translated: CASSDLQGGGSPLHF.

The J gene is TRBJ1-1, the V gene TRBV18; D is unclear. CDR1 and CDR2 from the germline V gene are KGHSH and LQKENI. The V end lost 6 bases, the J end lost 0 bases, and 11 bases lay between the germline ends. The CDR3 contains 14 residues. DNA of the CDR3: TGTGCCAGCTCCCCGCGGAGTATGAACACTGAAGCTTTCTTT. This translates into CASSPRSMNTEAFF.

Points on this clonotype: At one end, the junction sequence differs from germline, possibly due to a read error. This sequence joins TRBV12-3 or TRBV12-4 and TRBJ1-3; no definite D call. The CDR3 runs to 12 residues. Written as DNA, the CDR3 is TGTGCCAGCAGCCGGAGCGTTGACACCTTATATTTT. Amino acids: CASSRSVDTLYF.